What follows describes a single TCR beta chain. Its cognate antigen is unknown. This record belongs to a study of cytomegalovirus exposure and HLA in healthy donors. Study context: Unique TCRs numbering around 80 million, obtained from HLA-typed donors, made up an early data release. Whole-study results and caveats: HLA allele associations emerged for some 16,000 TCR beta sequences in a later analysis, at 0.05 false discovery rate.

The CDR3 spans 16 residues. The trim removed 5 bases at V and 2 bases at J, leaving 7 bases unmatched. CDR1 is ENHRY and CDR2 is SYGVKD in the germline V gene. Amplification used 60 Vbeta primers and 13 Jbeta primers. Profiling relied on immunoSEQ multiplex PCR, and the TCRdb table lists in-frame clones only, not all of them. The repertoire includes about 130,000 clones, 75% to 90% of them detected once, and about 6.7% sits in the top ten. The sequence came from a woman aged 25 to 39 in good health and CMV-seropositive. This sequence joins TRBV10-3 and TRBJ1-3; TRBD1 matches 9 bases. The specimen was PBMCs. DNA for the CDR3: TGTGCCATCAGTATCCATGACAGGGGGACTGGAAACACCATATATTTT. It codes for CAISIHDRGTGNTIYF.